The T cell receptor beta chain described here comes from a study of metastatic and nonmetastatic thyroid tumors. Study-wide context: The study looked at repertoires side by side in blood and in tumor or nodule tissue from malignant and benign thyroid patients. General study points: Malignant tumors reportedly showed significantly higher TCR beta diversity than benign nodules in both blood and tumor.

Patients were all untreated before their thyroid surgery. The sample holds many counts of this clone. The antigen is undetermined. Per the study methods: A distant-metastasis classifier for papillary thyroid cancer was built using CDR3 differences across clinicopathological groups. TCRdb re-clonotyped the PCR reads through MiXCR. V and J calls and clone size were set by TCRdb, not the authors. This table has over 25,000 clones, approximately 17% appearing once. The sequencing sample was made of blood. This TCR came from a female donor with papillary thyroid cancer or a benign thyroid nodule (not recorded which). Some clones in this sample may be carry-over from other donors' samples.

The CDR3 region is CASSWAGTDTQYF. The CDR3 bases are TGTGCCAGCAGTTGGGCGGGCACAGATACGCAGTATTTT. V gene TRBV6-2 or TRBV6-3 combines with J gene TRBJ2-3; no clear D gene. V was shortened by 4 bases and J by 1 base, with 6 bases between the two germline ends. This CDR3 has 13 residues. The germline gives CDR1 MNHEY, CDR2 SVGEGT.